One and the same sample provided the 16 T cell receptor beta chains below, sequenced in a study of blood T cell repertoires in COVID-19 (dated by TCRdb to the early 2020s). Libraries were constructed by the immunoSEQ multiplex PCR assay. TCRdb provides this immuneACCESS table in a form limited to in-frame rearrangements. Some clones are lacking; in checked studies, under half of them reflect an unresolved V gene, and why the rest are absent is not known. This sample has roughly 150,000 clones in its table, and 87% of those were observed once. The ten biggest clones cover 6% to 7% of the sample. The material sequenced was peripheral blood. The receptors were gathered from an elderly man with acute or convalescent COVID-19.

This rearrangement joins TRBV6-6 to TRBJ1-1; TRBD1 matches at 11 bases. This CDR3 region has 17 residues. Germline V CDR1 and CDR2: MNHNY, SVGAGI (reference sequence). Trimming at V came to 5 bases and at J to 4 bases, leaving 12 bases not matched to a gene. The CDR3 sequence is CASSRTGGSSAGTEAFF. The CDR3 nucleotides read TGTGCCAGCAGTCGGACAGGGGGCTCCTCGGCGGGCACTGAAGCTTTCTTT.

This clone was found once. V gene TRBV28 combines with J gene TRBJ1-2; 9 bases agree with TRBD1. This CDR3 is built from 13 residues. In germline, CDR1 is MDHEN, CDR2 SYDVKM. The trim removed 6 bases at V and 8 bases at J, leaving 7 bases unmatched. CDR3 amino acids: CASSLNRGQGYTF. CDR3 nucleotide sequence: TGTGCCAGCAGCCTAAACAGGGGGCAAGGCTACACCTTC.

The genes are TRBV11-2 and TRBJ2-5, with 8 bases aligning to TRBD1. The ends lost 0 bases at V and 5 bases at J; junction bases unmatched: 5. From germline, CDR1 is SGHAT and CDR2 FQNNGV. The CDR3 loop spans 15 amino acids. The CDR3 coding sequence is TGTGCCAGCAGCTTAGAGACAGGGGTTTGGGAGACCCAGTACTTC. Its translation is CASSLETGVWETQYF.

CDR3 region: CASSVVLGLSTEAFF. The CDR3 nucleotides read TGTGCCAGCAGCGTAGTTCTGGGGCTTAGTACTGAAGCTTTCTTT. This sequence joins TRBV9 and TRBJ1-1; D may be TRBD1 (5 bases). The V end lost 0 bases, the J end lost 5 bases, and 14 bases lay between the germline ends. Germline V gene lookup returns CDR1 SGDLS and CDR2 YYNGEE. CDR3 length equals 15 residues.

This clone was seen more than once but under ten times. The chain combines TRBV5-1 with TRBJ2-7; 10 positions agree with TRBD2. Germline CDR1 and CDR2: SGHRS and YFSETQ. This CDR3 has 14 amino acids. With 5 bases clipped from V and 0 bases from J, the junction kept 2 bases outside the gene matches. The CDR3 DNA reads TGCGCCAGCAGGACTAGCGGGCGCTCCTACGAGCAGTACTTC. This codes for CASRTSGRSYEQYF.

The chain has TRBV13 and TRBJ1-3; 7 bases align to TRBD1. Germline assignment: CDR1 PRHDT and CDR2 FYEKMQ (reference sequence). This CDR3 has 16 residues. V lost 0 bases to trimming and J lost 2 bases; unmatched junction nucleotides: 4. CDR3 region: CASSLGPTGTGNTIYF. CDR3 bases: TGTGCCAGCAGCTTAGGCCCGACAGGGACTGGAAACACCATATATTTT.

The V gene is TRBV30, the J gene TRBJ1-1, with 7 bases lining up with TRBD1. V shed 4 bases and J 6 bases; nucleotides not matched to a gene: 14. This CDR3 has 15 residues. The germline V gene encodes CDR1 GTSNPN and CDR2 SVGIG (reference sequence). The CDR3 sequence is CAWKEGARVISEAFF. The CDR3 DNA sequence: TGTGCCTGGAAGGAGGGGGCGCGGGTTATATCTGAAGCTTTCTTT.

CDR3 sequence: CASSLAAPGGETQYF. CDR3 nucleotide sequence: TGTGCCAGCAGCTTAGCAGCCCCGGGAGGAGAGACCCAGTACTTC. The rearrangement joins TRBV7-9 to TRBJ2-5; TRBD2 aligns across 7 bases. The CDR3 extends over 15 amino acids. CDR1 is SEHNR, CDR2 FQNEAQ, per germline (reference sequence). J was trimmed by 4 bases and V by 0 bases; bases with no gene match: 5.

The rearrangement uses TRBV3-1 (or the pseudogene TRBV3-2) and TRBJ2-1, with TRBD2 matching over 9 bases. Germline assignment: CDR1 LGHDT and CDR2 YNNKEL (reference sequence). V was clipped by 3 bases and J by 6 bases; unmatched bases: 6. The CDR3 spans 15 residues. The CDR3 loop is CASSQFASGANEQFF. Here the CDR3 DNA reads TGTGCCAGCAGCCAGTTCGCTAGCGGGGCCAATGAGCAGTTCTTC.

Of note for this clone: A read error may account for a junction end that differs from germline. The chain combines TRBV13 with TRBJ2-1; 9 bases fit TRBD2. The germline gives CDR1 PRHDT, CDR2 FYEKMQ (reference sequence). The CDR3 is 17 residues long. The CDR3 spells CARSWGAGGPSYNEQFF. The DNA for the CDR3 is TGTGCCCGCAGCTGGGGGGCGGGAGGGCCGTCCTACAATGAGCAGTTCTTC.

The chain uses TRBV18 and TRBJ1-4; D is ambiguous. The CDR3 runs 14 residues. CDR1 KGHSH and CDR2 LQKENI come from the germline V gene. Trimming shortened V by 0 bases and J by 8 bases, and 10 bases separated the two germline ends. The CDR3 here is CASSPPSRVEKLFF. CDR3 DNA: TGTGCCAGCTCACCACCCAGTCGGGTGGAAAAACTGTTTTTT.

The gene calls are TRBV10-3 and TRBJ1-3; D call uncertain. The CDR3 runs to 14 residues. CDR1 and CDR2 from the germline V gene are ENHRY and SYGVKD. The V end lost 6 bases, the J end lost 7 bases, and 16 bases lay between the germline ends. CDR3 in DNA: TGTGCCATCAGCGGACCGGGGTCCTCGAACACCATATATTTT. Protein sequence: CAISGPGSSNTIYF.

V usage is TRBV19 and J usage is TRBJ1-2; tentatively, D is TRBD1 (5 bases). The CDR3 consists of 14 residues. The germline V gene encodes CDR1 LNHDA and CDR2 SQIVND (reference sequence). V dropped 3 bases and J dropped 2 bases, with 10 bases sitting between them. CDR3 region: CASSISQGNYGYTF. The CDR3 DNA follows: TGTGCCAGTAGTATCTCCCAGGGAAACTATGGCTACACCTTC.

J is TRBJ2-7 and V is TRBV18, with 7 nucleotides matching TRBD2. CDR1 is KGHSH and CDR2 is LQKENI in the germline V gene. CDR3 length: 14 residues. The V gene end was trimmed by 6 bases and the J gene end by 6 bases; junction bases not matched to a gene: 11. DNA for the CDR3: TGTGCCAGCTCCGAGGGGCAGGGAGGGGTCGAGCAGTACTTC. It translates to CASSEGQGGVEQYF.

This clone came up once. The V and J genes are TRBV12-3 or TRBV12-4 and TRBJ1-1; no clear D. The V end lost 2 bases, the J end lost 4 bases, and 8 bases lay between the germline ends. The CDR3 loop spans 13 amino acids. The CDR3, as DNA: TGTGCCAGCAGTTTAAGAGACTTCACTGAAGCTTTCTTT. Its translation is CASSLRDFTEAFF.

The J gene is TRBJ1-5, the V gene TRBV28; 9 nucleotides agree with TRBD1. With V trimmed by 6 bases and J by 1 base, 13 bases remained unmatched. This CDR3 has 18 amino acids. The germline CDR1 and CDR2 sequences are MDHEN and SYDVKM. The CDR3 is CASRVTGQGGLSNQPQHF. CDR3 nucleotide sequence: TGTGCCAGCAGGGTAACGGGACAGGGAGGGTTAAGCAATCAGCCCCAGCATTTT.